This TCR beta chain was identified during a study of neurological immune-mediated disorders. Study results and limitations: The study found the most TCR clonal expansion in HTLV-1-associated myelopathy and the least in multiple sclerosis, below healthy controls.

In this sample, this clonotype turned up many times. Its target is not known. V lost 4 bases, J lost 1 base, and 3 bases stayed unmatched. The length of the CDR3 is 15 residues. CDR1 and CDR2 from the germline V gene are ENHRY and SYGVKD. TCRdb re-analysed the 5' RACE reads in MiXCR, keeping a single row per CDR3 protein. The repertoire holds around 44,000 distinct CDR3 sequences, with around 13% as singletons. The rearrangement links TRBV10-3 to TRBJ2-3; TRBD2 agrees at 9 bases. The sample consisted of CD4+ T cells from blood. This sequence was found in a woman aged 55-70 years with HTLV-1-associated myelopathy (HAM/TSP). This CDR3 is CAISVVAGGTDTQYF. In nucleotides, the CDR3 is TGTGCCATCAGTGTGGTAGCGGGGGGCACAGATACGCAGTATTTT.